The entry below gives a single T cell receptor (beta chain) sequence along with its context. Antigen specificity is unknown. A sample of blood taken at first hyperthyroidism diagnosis preceded any ophthalmopathy symptoms. This record belongs to a study of T cells in Graves' hyperthyroidism and ophthalmopathy. Study-wide points: Before onset, ophthalmopathy was predicted by the model a median around 6.2 months earlier. Also found in blood were most expanded thyroid clonotypes above 0.001.

The length of the CDR3 is 12 residues. The V end lost 2 bases, the J end lost 8 bases, and 9 bases lay between the germline ends. From germline, CDR1 is SEHNR and CDR2 FQNEAQ (reference sequence). RNA transcripts gave rise to amplified TCR beta CDR3 regions. A first-round RT-PCR of the TCR CDR3 used the HTBI primer set. TCRdb itself ran the multiplex PCR reads through MiXCR, one entry per CDR3 protein. The sample lists some 24,000 distinct CDR3 sequences, under 55% occurring once. Material: blood. The J gene is TRBJ1-1, the V gene TRBV7-9; D possibly corresponds to TRBD1 (5 bases). The TCR was taken from a woman in her thirties or forties with Graves' hyperthyroidism that later progressed to Graves' ophthalmopathy. CDR3 protein: CASSLRGEEAFF. The CDR3 nucleotides read TGTGCCAGCAGCTTAAGGGGCGAAGAAGCTTTCTTT.